The source of this T cell receptor beta chain is a study of T cell repertoires in cytomegalovirus infection. The overall study: CMV infection plus the matching HLA type was flagged by public TCR beta signatures.

Trimming took off 5 bases at V and 8 bases at J, with 15 bases between the two ends. The CDR3 is 14 residues long. Study results and caveats: Cumulative public TCR beta family frequency identified CMV carriers with the relevant HLA. The ex vivo response was dominated by HLA-C-restricted CMV-specific TCR beta clonotypes.

Each CDR3 protein is one row after TCRdb ran MiXCR on the reads. The repertoire holds approximately 150,000 distinct CDR3 sequences, with approximately 5.9% as singletons. This clonotype was observed many times. The antigen remains undetermined. Sequenced sample: PBMCs. The genes are TRBV12-3 or TRBV12-4 and TRBJ1-4; tentative D call: TRBD1 (6 bases). The clonotype comes from a human donor in good health (CMV status not recorded). Some clones in this sample may be carry-over from other donors' samples. For the CDR3, the DNA is TGTGCCAGCAGTACACAGGGTTGGCGAGAAAAACTGTTTTTT. Its translation: CASSTQGWREKLFF.